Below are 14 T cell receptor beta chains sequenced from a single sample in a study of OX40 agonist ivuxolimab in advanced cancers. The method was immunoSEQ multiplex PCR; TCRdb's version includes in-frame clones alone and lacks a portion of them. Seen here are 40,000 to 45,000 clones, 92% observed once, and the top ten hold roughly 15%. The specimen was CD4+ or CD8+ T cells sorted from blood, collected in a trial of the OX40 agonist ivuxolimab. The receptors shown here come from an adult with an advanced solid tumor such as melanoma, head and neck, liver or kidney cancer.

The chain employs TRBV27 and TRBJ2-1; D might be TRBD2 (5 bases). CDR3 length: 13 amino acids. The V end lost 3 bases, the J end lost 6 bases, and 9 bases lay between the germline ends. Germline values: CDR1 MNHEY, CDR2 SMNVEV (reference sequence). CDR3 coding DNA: TGTGCCAGCAGTTTTCTGGGGAGCAATGAGCAGTTCTTC. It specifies CASSFLGSNEQFF.

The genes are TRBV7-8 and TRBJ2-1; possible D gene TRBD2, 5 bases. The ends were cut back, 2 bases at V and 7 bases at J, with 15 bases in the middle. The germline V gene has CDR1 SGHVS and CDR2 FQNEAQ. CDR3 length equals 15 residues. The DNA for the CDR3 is TGTGCCAGCAGCTTAATTGGACTCCTCTATAATGAGCAGTTCTTC. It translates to CASSLIGLLYNEQFF. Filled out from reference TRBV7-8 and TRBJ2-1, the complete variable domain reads GAGVSQSPRYKVAKRGQDVALRCDPISGHVSLFWYQQALGQGPEFLTYFQNEAQLDKSGLPSDRFFAERPEGSVSTLKIQRTQQEDSAVYLCASSLIGLLYNEQFFGPGTRLTVL.

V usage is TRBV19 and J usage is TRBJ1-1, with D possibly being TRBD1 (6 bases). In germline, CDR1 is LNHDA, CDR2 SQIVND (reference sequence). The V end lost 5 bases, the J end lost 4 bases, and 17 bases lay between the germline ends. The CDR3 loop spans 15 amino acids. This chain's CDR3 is CASSPGVRGSTEAFF. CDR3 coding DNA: TGTGCCAGTAGTCCAGGGGTCCGGGGAAGCACTGAAGCTTTCTTT.

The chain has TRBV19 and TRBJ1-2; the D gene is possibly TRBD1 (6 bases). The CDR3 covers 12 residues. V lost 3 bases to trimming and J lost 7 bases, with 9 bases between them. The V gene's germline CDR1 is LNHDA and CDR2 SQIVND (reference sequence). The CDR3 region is CASSMGAAGYTF. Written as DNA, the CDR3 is TGTGCCAGTAGTATGGGGGCCGCTGGCTACACCTTC.

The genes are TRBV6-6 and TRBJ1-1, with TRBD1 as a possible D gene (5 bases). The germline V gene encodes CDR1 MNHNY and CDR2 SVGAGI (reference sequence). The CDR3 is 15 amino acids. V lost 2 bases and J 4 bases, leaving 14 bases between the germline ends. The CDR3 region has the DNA TGTGCCAGCAGTTACGGCGAGGGAAGGGGCACTGAAGCTTTCTTT. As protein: CASSYGEGRGTEAFF.

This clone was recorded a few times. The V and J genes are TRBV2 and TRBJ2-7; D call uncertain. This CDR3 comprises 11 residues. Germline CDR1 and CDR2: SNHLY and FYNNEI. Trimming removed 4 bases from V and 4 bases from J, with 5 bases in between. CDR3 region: CASSVQYEQYF. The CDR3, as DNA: TGTGCCAGCAGTGTTCAGTACGAGCAGTACTTC.

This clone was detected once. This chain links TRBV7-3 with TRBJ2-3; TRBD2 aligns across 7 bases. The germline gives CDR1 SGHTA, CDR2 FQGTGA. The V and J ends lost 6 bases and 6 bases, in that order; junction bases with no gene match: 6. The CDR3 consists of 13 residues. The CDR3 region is CASSNGGMDTQYF. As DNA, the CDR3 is TGTGCCAGCAGTAACGGGGGGATGGATACGCAGTATTTT.

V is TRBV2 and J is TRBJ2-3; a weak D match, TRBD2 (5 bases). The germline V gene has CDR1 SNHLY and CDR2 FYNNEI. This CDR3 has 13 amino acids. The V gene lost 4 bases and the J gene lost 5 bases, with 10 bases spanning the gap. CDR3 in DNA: TGTGCCAGCAGTGGAGACTACGGAGATACGCAGTATTTT. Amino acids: CASSGDYGDTQYF. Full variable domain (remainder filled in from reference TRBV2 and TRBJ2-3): EPEVTQTPSHQVTQMGQEVILRCVPISNHLYFYWYRQILGQKVEFLVSFYNNEISEKSEIFDDQFSVERPDGSNFTLKIRSTKLEDSAMYFCASSGDYGDTQYFGPGTRLTVL.

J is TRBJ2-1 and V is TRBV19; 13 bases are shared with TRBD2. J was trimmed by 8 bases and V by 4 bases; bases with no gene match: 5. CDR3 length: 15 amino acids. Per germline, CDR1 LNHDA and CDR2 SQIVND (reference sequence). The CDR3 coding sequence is TGTGCCAGTAGTAAAACTAGCGGGAGGGCCGATGAGCAGTTCTTC. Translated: CASSKTSGRADEQFF.

CDR3 in amino acids: CATSMPSGLAGRVSYEQYF. DNA for the CDR3: TGTGCCACCAGCATGCCCTCGGGACTAGCGGGTAGGGTCTCCTACGAGCAGTACTTC. The rearrangement joins TRBV15 to TRBJ2-7; 12 bases match TRBD2. In germline, CDR1 is LNHNV, CDR2 YYDKDF (reference sequence). J was trimmed by 0 bases and V by 4 bases; bases with no gene match: 13. This CDR3 comprises 19 residues.

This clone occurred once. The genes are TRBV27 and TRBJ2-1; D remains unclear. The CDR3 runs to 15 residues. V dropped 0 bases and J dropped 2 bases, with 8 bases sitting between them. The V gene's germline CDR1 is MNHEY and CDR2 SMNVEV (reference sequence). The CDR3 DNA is TGTGCCAGCAGTTTATCTGGGATTACCTACAATGAGCAGTTCTTC. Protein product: CASSLSGITYNEQFF.

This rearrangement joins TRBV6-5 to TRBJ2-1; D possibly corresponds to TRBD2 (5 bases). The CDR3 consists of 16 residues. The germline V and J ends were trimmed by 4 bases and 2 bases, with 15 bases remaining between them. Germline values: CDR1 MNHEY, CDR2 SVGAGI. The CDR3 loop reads CASSSYEGSAYNEQFF. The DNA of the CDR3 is TGTGCCAGCAGTTCCTATGAGGGAAGCGCCTACAATGAGCAGTTCTTC.

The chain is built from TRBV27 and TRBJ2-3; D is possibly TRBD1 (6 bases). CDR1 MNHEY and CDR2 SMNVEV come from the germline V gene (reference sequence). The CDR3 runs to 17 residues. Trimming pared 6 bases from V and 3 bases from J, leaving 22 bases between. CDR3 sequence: CASRIQGFPMTTDTQYF. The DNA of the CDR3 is TGTGCCAGCAGGATTCAGGGGTTCCCTATGACTACAGATACGCAGTATTTT.

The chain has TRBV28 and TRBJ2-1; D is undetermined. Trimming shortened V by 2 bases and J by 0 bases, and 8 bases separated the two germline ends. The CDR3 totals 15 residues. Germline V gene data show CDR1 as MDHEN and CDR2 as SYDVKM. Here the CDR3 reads CASSLLMSSYNEQFF. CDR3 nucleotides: TGTGCCAGCAGTTTACTGATGAGCTCCTACAATGAGCAGTTCTTC.